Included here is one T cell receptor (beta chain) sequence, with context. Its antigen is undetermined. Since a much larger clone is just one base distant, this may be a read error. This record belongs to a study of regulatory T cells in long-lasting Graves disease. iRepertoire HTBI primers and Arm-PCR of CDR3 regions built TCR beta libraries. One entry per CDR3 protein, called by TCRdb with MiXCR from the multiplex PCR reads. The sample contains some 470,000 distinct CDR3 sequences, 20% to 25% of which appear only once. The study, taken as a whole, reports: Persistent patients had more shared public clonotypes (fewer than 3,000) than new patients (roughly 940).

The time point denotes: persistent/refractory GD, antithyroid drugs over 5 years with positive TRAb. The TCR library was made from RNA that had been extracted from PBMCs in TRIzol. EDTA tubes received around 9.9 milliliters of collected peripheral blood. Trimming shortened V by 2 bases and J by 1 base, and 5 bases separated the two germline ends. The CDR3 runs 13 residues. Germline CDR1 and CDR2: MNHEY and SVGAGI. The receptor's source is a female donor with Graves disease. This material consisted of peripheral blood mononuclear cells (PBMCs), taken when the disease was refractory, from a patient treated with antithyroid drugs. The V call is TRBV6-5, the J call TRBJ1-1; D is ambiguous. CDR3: CASSYHENTEAFF. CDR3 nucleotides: TGTGCCAGCAGTTACCACGAGAACACTGAAGCTTTCTTT.